This T cell receptor beta chain came from a study of human T cells and chemical hapten exposure (dated by TCRdb to the early 2020s). Context from the whole study: For sensitization, 2% DPC in acetone was applied to a 2 cm by 2 cm area of upper inner arm skin. Throughout the study period of around 24 weeks, patients also received therapeutic DPC doses to the scalp every week. Patch testing was performed on the upper back with Finn chambers containing 0.01% DPC, and the patch tests were scored after 6 days according to International Contact Dermatitis Research Group standards. Most of the patients in the cohort were female, and the cohort covered alopecia areata with under or over 50% scalp involvement, alopecia totalis and alopecia universalis. Libraries were combined into a pool for sequencing, and differences in TCR yield between samples came mainly from small differences in library volumes within the pool. In alopecia patients, the study followed how the peripheral blood TCR repertoire changed in vivo over primary and secondary sensitization to diphenylcyclopropenone (DPC), a hapten. Blood samples were taken from patients before sensitization (week 0) and then at 2, 6 and about 24 weeks after DPC sensitization. Around 29 alopecia patients provided blood for TCR sequencing at one to four time points (pre-sensitization, 2, 6 and 24 weeks).

Libraries were constructed by RACE. The sample was run on a NextSeq 500. During library preparation, unique molecular identifiers were attached to individual cDNA molecules so that TCRs could be counted quantitatively and reproducibly. From each blood RNA sample, both TCR alpha and TCR beta chains were sequenced. As for the authors' bioinformatics: A median of approximately 96,000 TCRs per sample was observed, with a range of roughly 23,224 to 700,000. The Decombinator software suite was used to annotate V, J and CDR3 in the TCR reads. To make PS versus PT1 abundance plots, every sample was subsampled to the same number of TCRs (28,000). Expanded TCRs were defined as absent before sensitization and observed at least eight times at the 2-week time point. The public reads were reprocessed in TCRdb via fastp at Q25 and MiXCR, keeping in-frame beta chains. A single entry per CDR3 protein holds the most common genes and DNA from its merged rows. The V and J calls and clone size are TCRdb's, not the authors'. Present in this sample are some 74,000 distinct CDR3 sequences, 10% to 15% of which were seen just once. Clones ranked in the top ten supply approximately 5% of the sample.

This clonotype was seen more than once but under ten times. The target of this receptor is not known. Base quality data are lacking; no much larger clone is found one base away. General study outcomes and caveats: Repeated subsampling changed both the strength of the expansion versus patch-test correlation and the threshold at which the correlation became significant. Compared with pre-sensitization or healthy control sets, expanded TCRs formed significantly more large CDR3 similarity clusters, which is consistent with antigen-driven responses. DPC sensitization did not change the number of TCRs with a frequency above 1 in 1000, and there was no evidence of changes in global repertoire structure. Because all patients had alopecia, a presumed autoimmune disease, the immune response of the patients might differ from that of healthy individuals. Patch test score correlated positively with the number of PT1 expanded TCRs, reaching significance at thresholds 8, 16 and 32 but not at 4.

The sample's time point, from its label and the paper: patch test 3, about 24 weeks after DPC sensitization. The sample's treatment or condition label is to be understood as: therapeutic diphenylcyclopropenone sensitization with weekly scalp DPC. At each patch-test visit, blood was drawn before the patch test was applied. To be eligible, patients had to be aged 18 to 70, diagnosed with alopecia and judged suitable for DPC therapy, while pregnant patients were excluded. Unfractionated whole blood was collected in Tempus Blood RNA tubes, and total RNA was extracted from that blood. The TCR sequence derives from a woman in her forties or fifties with alopecia areata. Some clones in this sample may be carry-over from other donors' samples. The material sequenced was whole blood, taken in connection with sensitization to the hapten diphenylcyclopropenone (DPC).

The CDR3 loop reads CSVEVGGHGYTF. The DNA sequence follows: TGCAGCGTTGAAGTCGGGGGTCATGGCTACACCTTC. In this chain, TRBV29-1 is recombined with TRBJ1-2; the D gene is possibly TRBD1, with 5 bases matching. There are 12 amino acids in the CDR3, from cysteine to phenylalanine inclusive. The sequence is cut down to CDR3 DNA, 36 bases in frame from base 1. From the germline V gene, CDR1 is SQVTM and CDR2 is ANQGSEA. V gives up 1 base and J gives up 6 bases, and the segment between their germline ends measures 9 bases. When the CDR3 is completed using the reference TRBV29-1 and TRBJ1-2 genes on either side, the full variable domain is SAVISQKPSRDICQRGTSLTIQCQVDSQVTMMFWYRQQPGQSLTLIATANQGSEATYESGFVIDKFPISRPNLTFSTLTVSNMSPEDSSIYLCSVEVGGHGYTFGSGTRLTVV.